The 25 T cell receptor beta chains presented below share a single source sample, sequenced in a study of T cells after yellow fever vaccination (dated by TCRdb to between 2017 and 2020). The library was generated by 5' RACE. The listed sequencing device is Illumina NovaSeq 6000. TCRdb trimmed the raw reads at Q25, called clones with MiXCR and kept productive beta chains. Entries that share a CDR3 protein sequence are merged under the most common genes and DNA. Here the sample has 250,000 to 350,000 distinct CDR3 sequences; approximately 4% occur a single time. The ten top clones hold approximately 19% of the sample. Taken with the paper, the label for treatment or condition translates to: live attenuated yellow fever vaccine strain. Specimen: PBMCs, collected 15 days after the yellow fever booster vaccination. The origin of the receptors is a man between 18 and 35 years old who received the YFV17D yellow fever vaccine.

Many counts were recorded for this clonotype. This chain connects TRBV30 to TRBJ2-7; possible D gene TRBD2, 6 bases. The CDR3 has 15 amino acids. V was cut by 2 bases and J by 6 bases, with 20 bases left in between. Germline CDR1 reads GTSNPN; CDR2 reads SVGIG (reference sequence). The CDR3 nucleotides are TGTGCCTGGAGTCCTCCGGGACTTCATACTTCCGAGCAGTACTTC. Protein: CAWSPPGLHTSEQYF.

This clonotype was seen more than once but under ten times. The chain carries TRBV29-1 and TRBJ2-5; TRBD2 might be the D (6 bases). The CDR3 loop spans 12 amino acids. V was trimmed by 7 bases and J by 5 bases, leaving 14 bases between them. The germline gives CDR1 SQVTM, CDR2 ANQGSEA. CDR3 DNA sequence: TGCAGCGCATCGGAGGGTGGCGAGACCCAGTACTTC. Its protein product is CSASEGGETQYF.

The V gene is TRBV27, the J gene TRBJ2-1; D is unclear. Trimming removed 3 bases from V and 7 bases from J, with 10 bases in between. The CDR3 covers 13 residues. Germline V gives CDR1 MNHEY, CDR2 SMNVEV (reference sequence). The CDR3 nucleotides are TGTGCCAGCAGTTTTGGGCCCGGGAATGAGCAGTTCTTC. Its protein product is CASSFGPGNEQFF.

The sample holds many counts of this clonotype. This rearrangement joins TRBV7-3 to TRBJ2-2; perhaps TRBD2 as D (6 bases). V dropped 5 bases and J dropped 1 base, with 11 bases sitting between them. CDR1 and CDR2 from the germline V gene are SGHTA and FQGTGA. The CDR3 has 15 amino acids. The DNA for the CDR3 is TGTGCCAGCAGCCCGGGACTCCAGAACACCGGGGAGCTGTTTTTT. Translating gives CASSPGLQNTGELFF.

This clonotype was observed at least ten times. The rearrangement uses TRBV6-5 and TRBJ1-3, with D unresolved. V dropped 0 bases and J dropped 0 bases, with 9 bases sitting between them. The length of the CDR3 is 16 residues. Germline V gives CDR1 MNHEY, CDR2 SVGAGI. The CDR3 is CASSYSADSSGNTIYF. The CDR3 DNA reads TGTGCCAGCAGTTACTCGGCCGATTCCTCTGGAAACACCATATATTTT.

This sequence joins TRBV15 and TRBJ1-1; the D is unclear. Trimming shortened V by 6 bases and J by 5 bases, and 13 bases separated the two germline ends. CDR1 LNHNV and CDR2 YYDKDF come from the germline V gene (reference sequence). This CDR3 contains 13 residues. CDR3 sequence: CATRPGTRTEAFF. The DNA of the CDR3 is TGTGCCACCAGACCGGGAACTAGAACTGAAGCTTTCTTT. Together with reference TRBV15 and TRBJ1-1, the CDR3 gives the full variable domain: DAMVIQNPRYQVTQFGKPVTLSCSQTLNHNVMYWYQQKSSQAPKLLFHYYDKDFNNEADTPDNFQSRRPNTSFCFLDIRSPGLGDTAMYLCATRPGTRTEAFFGQGTRLTVV.

CDR3 DNA: TGTGCCAGCAGCTTGGAAAGGTTCTCTGAAGCTTTCTTT. Protein product: CASSLERFSEAFF. The chain links TRBV5-4 to TRBJ1-1, with unresolved D. The V and J ends lost 0 bases and 6 bases respectively, with 9 bases between them. The CDR3 runs to 13 residues. Germline-derived CDR1 and CDR2 are SGHNT and YYREEE (reference sequence).

This clonotype has at least ten counts. This sequence joins TRBV11-2 and TRBJ2-3, with 10 bases fitting TRBD1. V lost 2 bases, J lost 5 bases, and 10 bases stayed unmatched. CDR3 length: 17 amino acids. Looked up from germline, CDR1 is SGHAT and CDR2 is FQNNGV. The CDR3 sequence: CASSLPRDRGFGDTQYF. In DNA form, the CDR3 reads TGTGCCAGCAGCTTACCCCGGGACAGGGGCTTTGGAGATACGCAGTATTTT.

There are many counts of this clonotype. The chain links TRBV7-2 to TRBJ1-1, with 7 nucleotides matching TRBD1. The CDR3 extends over 12 amino acids. Germline-derived CDR1 and CDR2 are SGHTA and FQGNSA. Trimming removed 5 bases from V and 10 bases from J; junction bases left unmatched: 7. The CDR3 reads CASSPRQGRAFF. The CDR3 region has the DNA TGTGCCAGCAGCCCGCGACAGGGAAGAGCTTTCTTT.

This clonotype occurred many times. The V call is TRBV29-1, the J call TRBJ2-5, with 10 bases that match TRBD2. This CDR3 has 14 amino acids. V lost 4 bases, J lost 4 bases, and 6 bases stayed unmatched. Germline CDR1 SQVTM, CDR2 ANQGSEA. In nucleotides, the CDR3 is TGCAGCGTTGTAGCGGGGGGACTTGCAGAGACCCAGTACTTC. Protein sequence: CSVVAGGLAETQYF.

This clonotype occurred a few times. The chain has TRBV4-1 and TRBJ2-1; TRBD2 matches at 8 bases. CDR3 length equals 20 residues. Germline values: CDR1 MGHRA, CDR2 YSYEKL. V trimming: 3 bases; J trimming: 3 bases; junction bases outside the gene matches: 19. CDR3 region: CASSQGGFERGTTYYNEQFF. DNA for the CDR3: TGCGCCAGCAGCCAGGGAGGTTTCGAGCGGGGGACAACCTACTACAATGAGCAGTTCTTC.

This clonotype was detected ten times or more. This chain links TRBV10-3 with TRBJ1-5; D is possibly TRBD1 (5 bases). The germline V gene has CDR1 ENHRY and CDR2 SYGVKD. V dropped 4 bases and J dropped 6 bases, with 13 bases sitting between them. This CDR3 region has 14 residues. Here the CDR3 reads CAISGLGPGQPQHF. The CDR3 coding sequence is TGTGCCATCAGTGGTTTGGGGCCCGGTCAGCCCCAGCATTTT.

This clonotype was seen ten or more times. The chain employs TRBV7-2 and TRBJ2-3, with D possibly being TRBD1 or TRBD2 (5 bases each). Trimming removed 6 bases from V and 7 bases from J, with 17 bases in between. The germline V gene has CDR1 SGHTA and CDR2 FQGNSA. This CDR3 comprises 14 residues. The CDR3 DNA sequence: TGTGCCAGCAGGTCGGGACGGATTGAGTATACGCAGTATTTT. It yields the protein CASRSGRIEYTQYF.

This clonotype occurred a few times. This chain uses TRBV4-2 with TRBJ1-5, with TRBD1 matching 8 bases. The CDR3 consists of 15 residues. V lost 5 bases, J lost 7 bases, and 10 bases stayed unmatched. Germline CDR1 reads LGHNA; CDR2 reads YNFKEQ. CDR3 loop: CASSLRRGLKQPQHF. The CDR3 DNA reads TGTGCCAGCAGCTTACGCAGGGGGCTAAAGCAGCCCCAGCATTTT.

This chain connects TRBV5-1 to TRBJ2-4; D is possibly TRBD1 (5 bases). Trimming removed 0 bases at V and 6 bases at J, with 10 bases between. Germline V gene data show CDR1 as SGHRS and CDR2 as YFSETQ. The CDR3 contains 14 residues. The CDR3 spells CASSLAGMGNIQYF. CDR3 nucleotide sequence: TGCGCCAGCAGCTTGGCAGGGATGGGAAACATTCAGTACTTC. Complete variable domain (other parts from reference TRBV5-1 and TRBJ2-4): KAGVTQTPRYLIKTRGQQVTLSCSPISGHRSVSWYQQTPGQGLQFLFEYFSETQRNKGNFPGRFSGRQFSNSRSEMNVSTLELGDSALYLCASSLAGMGNIQYFGAGTRLSVL.

The sample holds many counts of this clonotype. The rearrangement links TRBV7-2 to TRBJ1-6; no firm D call. V shed 5 bases and J shed 9 bases, with 8 bases lying between them. Germline CDR1 is SGHTA and CDR2 is FQGNSA. This CDR3 comprises 12 residues. The CDR3 region has the DNA TGTGCCAGCAGCGTCTTGGGTTCACCCCTCCACTTT. Translated: CASSVLGSPLHF.

This clonotype has a count of ten or more. The chain links TRBV5-6 to TRBJ2-3, with D possibly being TRBD2 (5 bases). Germline loops: CDR1 SGHDT, CDR2 YYEEEE. This CDR3 spans 14 amino acids. Between the trimmed V and J ends, which lost 1 base and 7 bases, there was a span of 13 bases. CDR3 in amino acids: CASSLRSSGNTQYF. The CDR3 DNA sequence: TGTGCCAGCAGCTTGAGGTCGTCGGGGAATACGCAGTATTTT.

The rearrangement links TRBV28 to TRBJ1-1; 8 nucleotides match TRBD1. This CDR3 has 18 residues. The germline V gene encodes CDR1 MDHEN and CDR2 SYDVKM. Germline trimming cut 7 bases from V and 0 bases from J; bases unmatched to any gene: 16. CDR3 protein: CASKDRGRPGLMNTEAFF. CDR3 DNA: TGTGCCAGCAAAGACAGGGGAAGGCCGGGACTCATGAACACTGAAGCTTTCTTT. The full variable domain, in which reference TRBV28 and TRBJ1-1 provide the parts outside the CDR3, is DVKVTQSSRYLVKRTGEKVFLECVQDMDHENMFWYRQDPGLGLRLIYFSYDVKMKEKGDIPEGYSVSREKKERFSLILESASTNQTSMYLCASKDRGRPGLMNTEAFFGQGTRLTVV.

The sample holds many counts of this clonotype. The chain employs TRBV6-1 and TRBJ2-3; D perhaps matches TRBD1 (5 bases). This CDR3 contains 16 residues. V lost 6 bases and J lost 1, with 17 bases in between. Germline values: CDR1 MNHNS, CDR2 SASEGT. The CDR3 loop reads CASSPLRVRGTDTQYF. CDR3 DNA sequence: TGTGCCAGCAGCCCCCTCAGGGTTCGGGGCACAGATACGCAGTATTTT.

The gene calls are TRBV5-1 and TRBJ1-6; TRBD1 might be the D (5 bases). With 5 bases removed from V and 7 bases from J, the gap between germline ends came to 13 bases. The CDR3 has 14 amino acids. In germline, CDR1 is SGHRS, CDR2 YFSETQ. The CDR3 protein is CASSRGEVNSPLHF. In DNA, the CDR3 is TGCGCCAGCAGTAGAGGGGAGGTCAATTCACCCCTCCACTTT.

This clonotype was counted only a few times. V usage is TRBV10-3 and J usage is TRBJ2-5, with D possibly called TRBD1 or TRBD2 (5 bases each). CDR3 size: 11 residues. V lost 8 bases, J lost 4 bases, and 8 bases lay in between. Looked up from germline, CDR1 is ENHRY and CDR2 is SYGVKD. CDR3 in DNA: TGTGCCATCCTGAGGGGAGAGACCCAGTACTTC. It codes for CAILRGETQYF.

This clonotype appeared a few times. The V call is TRBV9, the J call TRBJ2-7, with D perhaps being TRBD1 or TRBD2 (5 bases each). The CDR3 has 15 residues. Trimming cost V 0 bases and J 2 bases, with 12 bases left between them. CDR1 is SGDLS and CDR2 is YYNGEE in the germline V gene. CDR3 sequence reads: CASSVGGRETYEQYF. Written as DNA, the CDR3 is TGTGCCAGCAGCGTAGGTGGCAGGGAGACCTACGAGCAGTACTTC.

Ten or more counts support this clonotype. The chain couples TRBV4-2 to TRBJ2-5; no clear D gene. Germline V CDR1 and CDR2: LGHNA, YNFKEQ. The V end was cut by 4 bases, the J end by 5 bases, with 11 bases between. The CDR3 loop spans 13 amino acids. The CDR3, as DNA: TGTGCCAGCAGCCCCCAGGCTGGCGAGACCCAGTACTTC. Translation: CASSPQAGETQYF.

This clonotype came up a few times. The CDR3: CASSPGTFTKNIQYF. CDR3 bases: TGTGCCAGCAGTCCCGGGACTTTCACTAAAAACATTCAGTACTTC. The rearrangement uses TRBV7-9 and TRBJ2-4, with D possibly matching TRBD2 (6 bases). The CDR3 sequence is 15 residues long. V was cut by 6 bases and J by 4 bases, with 16 bases left in between. The germline gives CDR1 SEHNR, CDR2 FQNEAQ (reference sequence).

The chain combines TRBV7-8 with TRBJ1-5, with D perhaps TRBD1 (6 bases). V lost 1 base, J lost 7 bases, and 14 bases lay in between. Germline V gene sequence: CDR1 SGHVS, CDR2 FQNEAQ. CDR3 size: 15 residues. CDR3 in DNA: TGTGCCAGCAGCTTAGACCCGGGGGCTAGACAGCCCCAGCATTTT. Its protein product is CASSLDPGARQPQHF.